These T cell receptor beta chains were read from a single sample in a study of Ad26.COV2.S vaccination and SARS-CoV-2 variants. The protocol was immunoSEQ multiplex PCR, while the TCRdb copy is restricted to in-frame clones and leaves out a portion. In the table there are roughly 390,000 clones, 70% to 90% of which are singletons. This sample comprised peripheral blood, obtained in a trial of Ad26.COV2.S vaccine versus placebo. The receptors were sampled from a person between 18 and 60 years old who received the Ad26.COV2.S COVID-19 vaccine or a placebo. Each CDR3 is given with its conserved first and last residue. The order of the fields is CDR3 DNA, CDR3 protein, J gene, D gene, V gene, clone size. The D gene is left open where the match is weak. The size field is filled for only some rows; it gives once, few, many or a size class.

TGTGCCAGCAGGAGGACAGGTCTAGGCTATGGCTACACCTTC,CASRRTGLGYGYTF,TRBJ1-2,TRBD1,TRBV27,NA
TGTGCCAGCAGCTTCCCCCGCGGTCGAGCGGTGAGCACAGATACGCAGTATTTT,CASSFPRGRAVSTDTQYF,TRBJ2-3,NA,TRBV11-2,NA
TGCGCCAGCAGCTTTCCTCAAAATGAGCAGGCGGGACGATACAATGAGCAGTTCTTC,CASSFPQNEQAGRYNEQFF,TRBJ2-1,NA,TRBV5-1,NA
TGTGCCAGCAGTGACGGACCCGTCCAGGAGACCCAGTACTTC,CASSDGPVQETQYF,TRBJ2-5,NA,TRBV27,NA
TGTGCCAGCAAACGTGGGGAGAACACTGAAGCTTTCTTT,CASKRGENTEAFF,TRBJ1-1,NA,TRBV2,NA
TGTGCCAGCAGCCTAGCGGGGGGAATTGGTAATGAGCAGTTCTTC,CASSLAGGIGNEQFF,TRBJ2-1,TRBD2,TRBV7-2,once
TGTGCCAGCCGGCTACAGGGCAACACTGAAGCTTTCTTT,CASRLQGNTEAFF,TRBJ1-1,NA,TRBV2,NA
TGTGCCAGCAGCGTAGGAGCGGGCAATCAGCCCCAGCATTTT,CASSVGAGNQPQHF,TRBJ1-5,NA,TRBV9,NA
TGTGCCAGCTTCCGTGAATCTGGAAACACCATATATTTT,CASFRESGNTIYF,TRBJ1-3,NA,TRBV18,NA
TGTGCCAGCAGCCAAGATATACAGGTATTGGAAGCTTTCTTT,CASSQDIQVLEAFF,TRBJ1-1,NA,TRBV3-1/TRBV3-2,few
TGTGCCAGCAGCCCGACAGGGGGCGTGTATAATTCACCCCTCCACTTT,CASSPTGGVYNSPLHF,TRBJ1-6,TRBD1,TRBV7-9,NA
TGTGCCAGCAGCTCAACCGACAGGGCCCCCGGATACGAGCAGTACTTC,CASSSTDRAPGYEQYF,TRBJ2-7,TRBD1,TRBV7-9,once
TGTGCCAGCAGTTGGGGACCTACCTACGAGCAGTACTTC,CASSWGPTYEQYF,TRBJ2-7,NA,TRBV27,NA
TGTGCCAGCAGCCACAGCTCGGACAGGGCTAGGGGAAACTATGGCTACACCTTC,CASSHSSDRARGNYGYTF,TRBJ1-2,TRBD1,TRBV3-1/TRBV3-2,NA
TGTGCCAGCTCACCAGCCCGGCAGAACAATCAGCCCCAGCATTTT,CASSPARQNNQPQHF,TRBJ1-5,NA,TRBV18,NA
TGTGCCTGGAGTCTAGGGCATCGTTTGACCAAAAACATTCAGTACTTC,CAWSLGHRLTKNIQYF,TRBJ2-4,NA,TRBV30,NA
TGTGCCAGCAGTGTGGAGGGATCTGGAAACACCATATATTTT,CASSVEGSGNTIYF,TRBJ1-3,NA,TRBV2,once
TGTGCCAGCAGTTTAGAGGGACAGGAGTACAATGAGCAGTTCTTC,CASSLEGQEYNEQFF,TRBJ2-1,TRBD1,TRBV27,NA
TGTGCCAGCAGCTTACCCTGGACAGGGGGGTCTGAAGCTTTCTTT,CASSLPWTGGSEAFF,TRBJ1-1,TRBD1,TRBV5-4,NA
TGTGCCAGCAGTGACAGGGAGGATCAGCCCCAGCATTTT,CASSDREDQPQHF,TRBJ1-5,NA,TRBV2,NA
TGTGCCAGCACCTACAGCTATGGCTACACCTTC,CASTYSYGYTF,TRBJ1-2,NA,TRBV2,NA
TGTGCCAGCAGTCACGGCCGCGGGGGCCAAGGTGAAAAACTGTTTTTT,CASSHGRGGQGEKLFF,TRBJ1-4,NA,TRBV2,NA
TGCGCCAGCAATATAGGGCAGGGGTTAGGCTCCTACAATGAGCAGTTCTTC,CASNIGQGLGSYNEQFF,TRBJ2-1,NA,TRBV5-1,NA
TGTGCCAGCAGCAGAGACGGGACAGGGCTTACACTAGTTCCCTACGAGCAGTACTTC,CASSRDGTGLTLVPYEQYF,TRBJ2-7,TRBD1,TRBV28,NA
TGCGCCAGCAGTTTCGTCTGGAGGTCCTCTGGAAACACCATATATTTT,CASSFVWRSSGNTIYF,TRBJ1-3,NA,TRBV4-1,NA
TGCAGTGCTTCCAGGGGCGAACAGCAGTACTTC,CSASRGEQQYF,TRBJ2-7,NA,TRBV20-1,NA
TGCGCCAGCAGCTTGTCGGGGGGGTGGAATGAGCAGTTCTTC,CASSLSGGWNEQFF,TRBJ2-1,TRBD2,TRBV5-1,NA
TGTGCCAGCAGCTTAAATGGTAGGAGCGGGGGAAACACAGATACGCAGTATTTT,CASSLNGRSGGNTDTQYF,TRBJ2-3,TRBD2,TRBV7-2,NA
TGTGCCAGTAGTGTCGACAGGGGGAGCAATCAGCCCCAGCATTTT,CASSVDRGSNQPQHF,TRBJ1-5,TRBD1,TRBV19,NA
TGTGCCAGCAGCTTAGGAGGACTATATGGCTACACCTTC,CASSLGGLYGYTF,TRBJ1-2,NA,TRBV7-2,NA
TGTGCCAGCAGTTTGGGGGACCCCTACGAGCAGTACTTC,CASSLGDPYEQYF,TRBJ2-7,NA,TRBV12-3/TRBV12-4,NA
TGTGCCAGCAGTGAAACCTGGTGGACGGCCAGGTACGAGCAGTACTTC,CASSETWWTARYEQYF,TRBJ2-7,NA,TRBV25-1,NA
TGTGCCAGCAGCTTACGCGGGGGGGAAAACAATGAGCAGTTCTTC,CASSLRGGENNEQFF,TRBJ2-1,TRBD2,TRBV7-9,NA
TGCGCCAGCATTCAAGGGGCGAAAGCTGAAGCTTTCTTT,CASIQGAKAEAFF,TRBJ1-1,NA,TRBV10-2,NA
TGTGCCAGCAAACCGTCCGAGGGGGCCGGGGAGCTGTTTTTT,CASKPSEGAGELFF,TRBJ2-2,NA,TRBV7-8,few
TGTGCCAGCTCACCAATTCTAGGCTCCTACAATGAGCAGTTCTTC,CASSPILGSYNEQFF,TRBJ2-1,NA,TRBV18,NA
TGCGCCAGCAGCCGGGGAGAGAACACTGAAGCTTTCTTT,CASSRGENTEAFF,TRBJ1-1,NA,TRBV4-1,NA
TGTGCCAGCAGCAGCAGGAAGTCAGATACGCAGTATTTT,CASSSRKSDTQYF,TRBJ2-3,NA,TRBV7-2,NA